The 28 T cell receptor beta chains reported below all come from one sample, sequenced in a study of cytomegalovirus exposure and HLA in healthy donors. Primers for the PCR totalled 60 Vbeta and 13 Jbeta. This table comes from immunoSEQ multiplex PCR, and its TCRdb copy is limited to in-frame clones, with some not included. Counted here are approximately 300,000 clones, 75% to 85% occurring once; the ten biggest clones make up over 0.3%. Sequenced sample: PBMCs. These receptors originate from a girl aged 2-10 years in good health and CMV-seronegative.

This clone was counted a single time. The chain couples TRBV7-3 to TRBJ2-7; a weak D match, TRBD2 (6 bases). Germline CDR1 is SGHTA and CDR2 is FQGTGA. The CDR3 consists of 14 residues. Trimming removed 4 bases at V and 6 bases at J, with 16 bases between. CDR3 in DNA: TGTGCCAGCAGCTCGGGGACTTCTTTCGCCGAGCAGTACTTC. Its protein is CASSSGTSFAEQYF.

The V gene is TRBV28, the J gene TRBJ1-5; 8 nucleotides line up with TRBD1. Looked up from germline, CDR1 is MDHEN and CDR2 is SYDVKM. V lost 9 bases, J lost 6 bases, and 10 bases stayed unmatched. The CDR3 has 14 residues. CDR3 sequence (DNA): TGTGCCAGTCGGAAGGACAGGGAAGGTCAGCCCCAGCATTTT. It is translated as CASRKDREGQPQHF.

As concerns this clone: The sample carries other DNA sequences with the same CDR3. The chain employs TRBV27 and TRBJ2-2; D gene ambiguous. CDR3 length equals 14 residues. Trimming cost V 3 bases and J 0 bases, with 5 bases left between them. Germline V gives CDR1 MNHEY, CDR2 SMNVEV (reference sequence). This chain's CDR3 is CASSLGTNTGELFF. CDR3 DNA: TGTGCCAGCAGTTTGGGCACGAACACCGGGGAGCTGTTTTTT.

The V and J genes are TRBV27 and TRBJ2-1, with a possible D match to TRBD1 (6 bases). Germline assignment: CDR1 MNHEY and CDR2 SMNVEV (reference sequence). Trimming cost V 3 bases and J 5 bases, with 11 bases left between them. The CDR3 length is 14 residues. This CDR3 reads CASSFRQADNEQFF. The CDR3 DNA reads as TGTGCCAGCAGTTTTAGACAGGCAGACAATGAGCAGTTCTTC.

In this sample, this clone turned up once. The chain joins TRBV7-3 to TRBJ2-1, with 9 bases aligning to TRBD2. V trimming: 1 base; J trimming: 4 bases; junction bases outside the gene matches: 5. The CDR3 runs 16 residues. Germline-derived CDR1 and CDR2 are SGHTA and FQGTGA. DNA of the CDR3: TGTGCCAGCAGCTTAATTGGCGGGGGGGGATACAATGAGCAGTTCTTC. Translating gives CASSLIGGGGYNEQFF.

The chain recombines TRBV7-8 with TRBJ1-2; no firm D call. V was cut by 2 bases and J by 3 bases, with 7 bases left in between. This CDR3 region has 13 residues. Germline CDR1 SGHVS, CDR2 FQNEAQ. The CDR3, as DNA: TGTGCCAGCAGCTTACAGCTAGACTATGGCTACACCTTC. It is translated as CASSLQLDYGYTF.

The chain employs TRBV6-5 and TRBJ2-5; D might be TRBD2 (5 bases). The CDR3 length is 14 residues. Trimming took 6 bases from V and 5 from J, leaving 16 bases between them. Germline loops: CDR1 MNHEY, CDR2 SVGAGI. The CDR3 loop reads CASRKQIGDETQYF. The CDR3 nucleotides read TGTGCCAGCAGGAAACAGATCGGGGATGAGACCCAGTACTTC.

The DNA of the CDR3 is TGTGCCAGCAGCTTAGACTACTACAATGAGCAGTTCTTC. Its translation: CASSLDYYNEQFF. This chain joins TRBV11-3 and TRBJ2-1; D gene ambiguous. Germline-derived CDR1 and CDR2 are SGHNT and YENEEA. The CDR3 contains 13 residues. V was pared by 0 bases and J by 3 bases, with 3 bases between. The whole variable domain, filled in from reference TRBV11-3 and TRBJ2-1, reads EAGVVQSPRYKIIEKKQPVAFWCNPISGHNTLYWYLQNLGQGPELLIRYENEEAVDDSQLPKDRFSAERLKGVDSTLKIQPAELGDSAVYLCASSLDYYNEQFFGPGTRLTVL.

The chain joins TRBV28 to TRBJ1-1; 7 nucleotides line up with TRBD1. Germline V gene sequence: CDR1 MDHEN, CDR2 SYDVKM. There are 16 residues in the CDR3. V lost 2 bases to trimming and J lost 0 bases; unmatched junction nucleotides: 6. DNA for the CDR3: TGTGCCAGCAGTTTAGTTAGGGGACAGCTGAACACTGAAGCTTTCTTT. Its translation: CASSLVRGQLNTEAFF.

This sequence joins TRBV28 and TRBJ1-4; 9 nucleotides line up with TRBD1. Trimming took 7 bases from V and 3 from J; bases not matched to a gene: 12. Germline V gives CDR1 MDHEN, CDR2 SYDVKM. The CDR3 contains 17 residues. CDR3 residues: CASTRTGVWGANEKLFF. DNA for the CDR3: TGTGCCAGCACCCGGACAGGGGTTTGGGGGGCTAATGAAAAACTGTTTTTT.

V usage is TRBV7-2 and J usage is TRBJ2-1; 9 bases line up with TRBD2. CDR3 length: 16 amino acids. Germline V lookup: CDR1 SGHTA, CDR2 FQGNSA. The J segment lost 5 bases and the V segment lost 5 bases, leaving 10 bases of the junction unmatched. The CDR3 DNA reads TGTGCCAGCAGCGCCCCAGCGGGGGGACTTAACAATGAGCAGTTCTTC. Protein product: CASSAPAGGLNNEQFF.

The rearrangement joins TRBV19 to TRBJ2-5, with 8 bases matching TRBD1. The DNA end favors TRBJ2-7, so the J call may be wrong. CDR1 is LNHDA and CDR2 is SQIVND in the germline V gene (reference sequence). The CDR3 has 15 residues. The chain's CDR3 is CASSTGRGPFYEQYF. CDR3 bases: TGTGCCAGTAGTACGGGCAGGGGGCCCTTTTACGAGCAGTACTTC.

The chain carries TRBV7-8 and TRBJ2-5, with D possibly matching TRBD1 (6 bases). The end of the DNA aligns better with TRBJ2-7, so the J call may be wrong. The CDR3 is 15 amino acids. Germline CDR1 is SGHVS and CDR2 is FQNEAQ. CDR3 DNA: TGTGCCAGCAGCCCTCTACACAGGGTCCATCGCGAGCAGTACTTC. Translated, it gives CASSPLHRVHREQYF.

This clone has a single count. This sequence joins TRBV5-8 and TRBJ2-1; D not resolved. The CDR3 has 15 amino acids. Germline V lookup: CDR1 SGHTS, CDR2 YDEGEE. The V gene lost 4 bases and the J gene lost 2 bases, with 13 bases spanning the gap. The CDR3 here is CASSLLESTYNEQFF. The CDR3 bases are TGTGCCAGCAGCCTGTTGGAGTCAACCTACAATGAGCAGTTCTTC.

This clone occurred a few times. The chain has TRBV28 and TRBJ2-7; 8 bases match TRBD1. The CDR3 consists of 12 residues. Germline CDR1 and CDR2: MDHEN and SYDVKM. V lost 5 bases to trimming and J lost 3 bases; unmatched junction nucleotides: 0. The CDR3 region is CASSTGGYEQYF. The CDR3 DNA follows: TGTGCCAGCAGTACAGGGGGCTACGAGCAGTACTTC. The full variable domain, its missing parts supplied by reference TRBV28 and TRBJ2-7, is DVKVTQSSRYLVKRTGEKVFLECVQDMDHENMFWYRQDPGLGLRLIYFSYDVKMKEKGDIPEGYSVSREKKERFSLILESASTNQTSMYLCASSTGGYEQYFGPGTRLTVT.

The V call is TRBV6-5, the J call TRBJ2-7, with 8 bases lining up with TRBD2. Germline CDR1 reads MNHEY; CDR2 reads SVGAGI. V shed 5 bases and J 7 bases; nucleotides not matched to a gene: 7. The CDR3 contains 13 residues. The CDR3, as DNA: TGTGCCAGCAGTCGGCCCCGGGGGGGGGAGCAGTACTTC. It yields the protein CASSRPRGGEQYF.

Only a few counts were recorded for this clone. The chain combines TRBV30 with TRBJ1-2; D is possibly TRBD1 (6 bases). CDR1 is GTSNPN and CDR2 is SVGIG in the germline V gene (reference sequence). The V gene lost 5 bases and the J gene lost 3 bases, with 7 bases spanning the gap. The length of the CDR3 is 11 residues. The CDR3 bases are TGTGCCTGGGCAGGGGACTATGGCTACACCTTC. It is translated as CAWAGDYGYTF.

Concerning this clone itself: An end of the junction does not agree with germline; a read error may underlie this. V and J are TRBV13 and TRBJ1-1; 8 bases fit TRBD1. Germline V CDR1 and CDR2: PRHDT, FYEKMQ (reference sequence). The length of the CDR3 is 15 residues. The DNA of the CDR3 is TGTGCCAGCAGCAGACGACAGGGGATGAAAACTGAAGCTTTCTTT. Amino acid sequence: CASSRRQGMKTEAFF.

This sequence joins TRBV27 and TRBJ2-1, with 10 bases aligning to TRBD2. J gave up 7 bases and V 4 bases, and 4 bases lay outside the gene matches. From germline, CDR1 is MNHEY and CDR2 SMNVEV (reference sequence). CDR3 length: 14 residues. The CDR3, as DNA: TGTGCCAGCAGTTCCCTAGCGGGGGTTAATGAGCAGTTCTTC. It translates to CASSSLAGVNEQFF.

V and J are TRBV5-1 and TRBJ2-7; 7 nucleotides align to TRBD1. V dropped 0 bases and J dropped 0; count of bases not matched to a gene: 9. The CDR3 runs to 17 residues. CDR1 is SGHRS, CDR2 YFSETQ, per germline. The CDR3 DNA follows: TGCGCCAGCAGCTTGGGTAGGCACCGGGACAGCTCCTACGAGCAGTACTTC. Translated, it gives CASSLGRHRDSSYEQYF.

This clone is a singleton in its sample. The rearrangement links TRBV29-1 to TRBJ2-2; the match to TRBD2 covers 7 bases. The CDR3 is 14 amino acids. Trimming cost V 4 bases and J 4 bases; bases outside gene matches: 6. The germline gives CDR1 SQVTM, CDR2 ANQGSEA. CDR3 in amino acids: CSVVAGVGTGELFF. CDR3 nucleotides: TGCAGCGTTGTGGCGGGAGTCGGCACCGGGGAGCTGTTTTTT.

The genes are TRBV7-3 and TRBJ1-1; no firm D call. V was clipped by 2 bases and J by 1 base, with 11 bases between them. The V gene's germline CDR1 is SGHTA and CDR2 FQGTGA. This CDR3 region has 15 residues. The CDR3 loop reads CASSLEGGRNTEAFF. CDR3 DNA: TGTGCCAGCAGCTTAGAGGGAGGGAGGAACACTGAAGCTTTCTTT.

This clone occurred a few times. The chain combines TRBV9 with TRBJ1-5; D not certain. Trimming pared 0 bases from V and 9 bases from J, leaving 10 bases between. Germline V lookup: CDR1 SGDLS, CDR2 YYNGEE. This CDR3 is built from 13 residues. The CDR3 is CASSVGSGWPQHF. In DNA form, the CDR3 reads TGTGCCAGCAGCGTAGGATCGGGGTGGCCCCAGCATTTT.

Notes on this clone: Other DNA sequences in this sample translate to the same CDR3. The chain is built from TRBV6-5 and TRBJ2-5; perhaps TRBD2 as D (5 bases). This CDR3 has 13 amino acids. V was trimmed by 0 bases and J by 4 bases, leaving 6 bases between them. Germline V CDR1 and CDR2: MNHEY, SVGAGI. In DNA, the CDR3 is TGTGCCAGCAGTTACTCGGGGAGAGAGACCCAGTACTTC. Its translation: CASSYSGRETQYF.

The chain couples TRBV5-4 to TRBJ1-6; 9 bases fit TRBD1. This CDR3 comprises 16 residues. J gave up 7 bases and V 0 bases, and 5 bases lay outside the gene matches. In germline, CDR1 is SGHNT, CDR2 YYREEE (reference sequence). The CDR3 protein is CASSLGVGTGNSPLHF. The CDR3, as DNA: TGTGCCAGCAGCTTGGGGGTCGGGACAGGGAATTCACCCCTCCACTTT.

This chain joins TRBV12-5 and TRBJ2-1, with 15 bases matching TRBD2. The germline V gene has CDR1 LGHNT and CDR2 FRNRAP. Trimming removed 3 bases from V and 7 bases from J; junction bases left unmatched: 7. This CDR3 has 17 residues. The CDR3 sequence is CASGFEGLAGGGNEQFF. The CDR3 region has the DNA TGTGCTAGTGGTTTCGAGGGACTAGCGGGGGGAGGGAATGAGCAGTTCTTC.

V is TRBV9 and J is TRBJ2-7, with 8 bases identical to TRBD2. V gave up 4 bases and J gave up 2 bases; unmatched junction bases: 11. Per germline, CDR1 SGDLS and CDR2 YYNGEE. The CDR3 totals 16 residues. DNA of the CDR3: TGTGCCAGCAGCCCTGGGACTAGAATTGACGCCTACGAGCAGTACTTC. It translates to CASSPGTRIDAYEQYF. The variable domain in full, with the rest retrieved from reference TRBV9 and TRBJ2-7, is DSGVTQTPKHLITATGQRVTLRCSPRSGDLSVYWYQQSLDQGLQFLIQYYNGEERAKGNILERFSAQQFPDLHSELNLSSLELGDSALYFCASSPGTRIDAYEQYFGPGTRLTVT.

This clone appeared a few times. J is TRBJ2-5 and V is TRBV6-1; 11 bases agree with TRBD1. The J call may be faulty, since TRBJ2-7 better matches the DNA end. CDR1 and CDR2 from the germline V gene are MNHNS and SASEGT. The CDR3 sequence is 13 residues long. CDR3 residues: CASRGQGEYEQYF. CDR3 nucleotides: TGTGCCAGCAGGGGACAGGGGGAGTACGAGCAGTACTTC.